Presented here are 29 T cell receptor delta chains from one specimen sequenced in a study of γδ T cells in repeated Plasmodium falciparum infection. Flow sorting of PBMC yielded separate Vgamma9/Vdelta2+ and Vdelta2-negative gammadelta T cell populations for bulk repertoire analysis. TCRdb applied CATT to the multiplex PCR reads for clone calling. Of around 50,000 delta-chain clones in the sample, about 1.5% were seen once. Sequencing was performed on gamma-delta T cells from blood. These receptors were taken from a pool of human donors (malaria-infected and uninfected, not separated).

In this sample, this clone turned up many times. For this DNA, TCRdb reports the protein of a much larger clone, which diverges at residue 3, most likely from a read error; the protein presented here is translated directly from the DNA. The chain employs TRDV1 and TRDJ1; 9 nucleotides line up with TRDD3. The CDR3 consists of 18 residues. Germline CDR1 reads TSWWSYY; CDR2 reads QGS. The CDR3 spells CAPGERTGGREYTDKLIF. CDR3 sequence (DNA): TGTGCTCCTGGGGAACGGACTGGGGGACGTGAGTACACCGATAAACTCATCTTT.

This clone was found many times. Given a far larger clone just one base away, this is likely a sequencing read error. The sample contains more than one DNA sequence encoding this CDR3. This rearrangement joins TRDV2 to TRDJ4; no clear D gene. The J gene is not listed in TCRdb, so it was assigned here from a DNA match to germline. Germline V CDR1 and CDR2: GEAIGNYY, EKD. The V and J ends lost 3 bases and 5 bases respectively, with 24 bases between them. The CDR3 loop spans 16 amino acids. The CDR3 DNA sequence: TGTGCCTGTGACCTTCGGGCCTTAGGAAACGGTAGGCCCCTGATCTTT. Amino acid sequence: CACDLRALGNGRPLIF.

Worth noting for this clone: The TCRdb protein, from a much larger clone, departs from this DNA's translation at residue 8, likely by read error; the protein shown derives from the DNA. The rearrangement links TRDV1 to TRDJ1, with D unresolved. TCRdb offers no J gene call, so here the DNA was matched to germline to obtain one. This CDR3 contains 19 residues. Germline CDR1 reads TSWWSYY; CDR2 reads QGS. V was clipped by 3 bases and J by 3 bases, with 26 bases between them. The CDR3 DNA follows: TGTGCTCTTGGGGAGCCGCCGAGGGTTATCCCCCAGTACGCCGATAAACTCATCTTT. Its protein product is CALGEPPRVIPQYADKLIF.

This clone has only a few counts. The protein given by TCRdb reflects a much larger clone and differs at residue 5 from this DNA's translation, likely from a read error; the protein shown is the DNA's translation. This chain links TRDV2 with TRDJ3, with 13 bases matching TRDD3. The trim removed 3 bases at V and 4 bases at J, leaving 11 bases unmatched. Germline CDR1 and CDR2: GEAIGNYY and EKD. The CDR3 extends over 20 amino acids. CDR3 amino acids: CACDPVLGDTLAWDTRQMFF. In DNA, the CDR3 is TGTGCCTGTGACCCTGTACTGGGGGATACGCTCGCATGGGACACCCGACAGATGTTTTTC.

This clone was counted ten times or more. It is likely a read error: a sequence one base away is far more abundant. Other nucleotide sequences in the sample specify the same CDR3. The V gene is TRDV1, the J gene TRDJ1; 13 nucleotides line up with TRDD3. V was clipped by 0 bases and J by 3 bases; unmatched bases: 22. This CDR3 has 23 residues. The germline V gene has CDR1 TSWWSYY and CDR2 QGS. This chain's CDR3 is CALGELIGLGTYWGIRYADKLIF. In DNA form, the CDR3 reads TGTGCTCTTGGGGAACTTATTGGCCTAGGCACGTACTGGGGGATACGCTATGCCGATAAACTCATCTTT.

Worth noting for this clone: This probably arose from a read error, given a far larger clone one base away. This sample includes further DNA sequences coding for the same CDR3. The chain recombines TRDV1 with TRDJ1, with 9 bases matching TRDD3. Matching the DNA to germline supplied the J gene, which TCRdb does not give. Per the germline V gene, CDR1 is TSWWSYY and CDR2 is QGS. V was clipped by 6 bases and J by 0 bases; unmatched bases: 23. CDR3 size: 21 residues. The CDR3 DNA is TGTGCTCTTGGACTCCTTCCTGACGTACTGGGGGACCAACCTAACACCGATAAACTCATCTTT. The encoded protein is CALGLLPDVLGDQPNTDKLIF.

Details on this clone: A read error likely explains why the TCRdb protein, taken from a much larger clone, differs from this DNA's translation at residue 14; the protein shown is translated from the DNA. The chain has TRDV1 and TRDJ1, with D possibly TRDD2 on 6 matching bases. TCRdb records no J gene; here it was assigned by comparing the DNA to germline. Germline CDR1 is TSWWSYY and CDR2 is QGS. V lost 2 bases and J 1 base, leaving 32 bases between the germline ends. The CDR3 spans 22 residues. The CDR3 nucleotides read TGTGCTCTTGGGGAATTACTCCTACACACCGTTCGGGGACATTCAGTCACCGATAAACTCATCTTT. Translation gives CALGELLLHTVRGHSVTDKLIF.

This clone has more than one count but fewer than ten. TCRdb shows a much larger clone's protein in place of this DNA's translation, and the two differ at residue 8, likely through a read error; the protein shown is translated from the DNA. The chain employs TRDV1 and TRDJ1; D is uncertain. V dropped 4 bases and J dropped 4 bases, with 10 bases sitting between them. Per the germline V gene, CDR1 is TSWWSYY and CDR2 is QGS. This CDR3 has 13 amino acids. CDR3 in DNA: TGTGCTCTTGGGGCATCGCCCCGCGATAAACTCATCTTT. Amino acid sequence: CALGASPRDKLIF.

This clone was seen repeatedly, ten times or more. With only one base between it and a far larger clone, this is likely a read error. The sample contains more than one DNA sequence encoding this CDR3. The chain carries TRAV38-2/DV8 and TRDJ1, with D perhaps TRDD2 (5 bases). This CDR3 is built from 17 residues. V dropped 3 bases and J dropped 8 bases, with 26 bases sitting between them. Germline CDR1 reads TSESDYY; CDR2 reads QEAYKQQN. The CDR3 reads CAYRTPGLPTPLSKLIF. The CDR3 DNA follows: TGTGCTTATAGGACCCCAGGCCTCCCTACCCCTCTATCGAAACTCATCTTT.

Many counts were recorded for this clone. The J gene is TRDJ1, the V gene TRDV1; possibly TRDD2 for D (6 bases). The CDR3 is 18 residues long. The germline CDR1 and CDR2 sequences are TSWWSYY and QGS. V was shortened by 5 bases and J by 5 bases, with 27 bases between the two germline ends. CDR3 loop: CALGPSVFLSLVGDKLIF. The CDR3 DNA follows: TGTGCTCTTGGGCCTAGCGTTTTCCTATCCTTAGTGGGGGATAAACTCATCTTT.

By its share, this clone is medium-sized. Other nucleotide sequences in the sample specify the same CDR3. This rearrangement joins TRDV1 to TRDJ1, with 13 bases that match TRDD3. After removal of 0 bases from V and 10 bases from J, the junction contained 32 bases not matched to a gene. CDR1 and CDR2 from the germline V gene are TSWWSYY and QGS. The CDR3 totals 24 residues. The CDR3 region is CALGELVPSYKLASTGGYALTLIF. The CDR3 DNA reads TGTGCTCTTGGGGAACTAGTCCCTAGCTATAAGCTAGCATCGACTGGGGGATACGCTTTAACACTCATCTTT.

This clone appeared a few times. A read error is likely here: a far larger clone is one base away. Other DNA sequences in this sample translate to the same CDR3. The chain employs TRDV1 and TRDJ1; 10 nucleotides align to TRDD3. The length of the CDR3 is 25 residues. Germline loops: CDR1 TSWWSYY, CDR2 QGS. The CDR3 region is CALGDSPTTEPQPRTGGLPTDKLIF. The CDR3 bases are TGTGCTCTTGGGGACTCTCCTACAACGGAACCCCAACCCCGTACTGGGGGATTACCAACCGATAAACTCATTTTT.

A word on this clone: TCRdb lists the protein of a much larger clone for this DNA, which differs at residue 15, so this is likely a read error; the protein given here is translated from the DNA itself. The chain is built from TRDV2 and TRDJ1; possible D gene TRDD3, 6 bases. From germline, CDR1 is GEAIGNYY and CDR2 EKD. The CDR3 spans 20 residues. V was trimmed by 3 bases and J by 3 bases, leaving 31 bases between them. Written as DNA, the CDR3 is TGTGCCTGTGACCATCCTCAATCCTGGGGATCATCTGCGTACCCCGATAAACTCATCTTT. Its protein is CACDHPQSWGSSAYPDKLIF.

This clone came up a few times. The protein that TCRdb holds for this DNA derives from a much larger clone and differs from the translated DNA at residue 6, which likely indicates a read error; the protein shown here is translated from the DNA. The chain links TRDV1 to TRDJ1; D remains unclear. TCRdb supplies no J gene; here it was assigned by aligning the nucleotide sequence to germline. This CDR3 spans 14 amino acids. The V end was cut by 2 bases, the J end by 3 bases, with 10 bases between. Germline loops: CDR1 TSWWSYY, CDR2 QGS. The CDR3 nucleotides are TGTGCTCTTGGGGAAGCGGCCCCCCCCGATAAACTCATCTTT. It codes for CALGEAAPPDKLIF.

There are a few counts of this clone. A read error is likely here: a far larger clone is one base away. Other nucleotide sequences from this sample produce the same CDR3. The J gene is TRDJ3, the V gene TRDV1; 13 bases are shared with TRDD3. There are 24 residues in the CDR3. Germline assignment: CDR1 TSWWSYY and CDR2 QGS. As DNA, the CDR3 is TGCGCTCTTGGGGAAGAGGAAGGTTACCACTGGGGGATACGGTTCTCCTGGGACACCCGACAGATGTTTTTC. Amino acids: CALGEEEGYHWGIRFSWDTRQMFF.

About this clone itself: The protein in TCRdb stems from a much larger clone and differs at residue 8 from this DNA's translation, likely a read error; here the protein is translated from the DNA. V gene TRDV1 combines with J gene TRDJ1; 10 positions agree with TRDD3. Trimming removed 2 bases from V and 0 bases from J; junction bases left unmatched: 24. This CDR3 region has 23 residues. Germline CDR1 and CDR2: TSWWSYY and QGS. This CDR3 is CALGESSLTRLYWGILYTDKLIF. The CDR3 DNA is TGTGCTCTTGGGGAATCGTCCCTTACTAGACTGTACTGGGGGATTCTATACACCGATAAACTCATCTTT.

As concerns this clone: The protein in TCRdb stems from a much larger clone and differs at residue 11 from this DNA's translation, likely a read error; here the protein is translated from the DNA. CDR3 DNA sequence: TGTGCTCTTGGGGAACTAGCGGTGGCGGGATTCTCAAGATGGTACACCGATAAACTCATCTTT. It translates to CALGELAVAGFSRWYTDKLIF. The genes are TRDV1 and TRDJ1; a possible D gene is TRDD3 (5 bases). Per germline, CDR1 TSWWSYY and CDR2 QGS. The CDR3 is 21 residues long. V was pared by 0 bases and J by 0 bases, with 26 bases between.

Comments on this clone: This likely came from a read error, as a far larger clone is one base away. The same CDR3 arises from other DNA sequences in this sample as well. This sequence joins TRDV1 and TRDJ2; D possibly corresponds to TRDD2 (6 bases). The J gene was not available in TCRdb and was assigned here by matching the DNA to germline segments. Germline V gene lookup returns CDR1 TSWWSYY and CDR2 QGS. This CDR3 region has 20 residues. V dropped 2 bases and J dropped 9 bases, with 31 bases sitting between them. The CDR3 nucleotides are TGTGCTCTTGGGGAAGCCGGTTCGGTTTTCCGACTTCCTGGTATAACACAACTCTTCTTT. As protein: CALGEAGSVFRLPGITQLFF.

A remark on this clone: The mismatch at residue 14 between this DNA's translation and the TCRdb protein of a much larger clone likely reflects a read error; the protein shown is translated from the DNA. The rearrangement uses TRDV2 and TRDJ1, with 13 bases that match TRDD3. CDR3 size: 20 residues. Trimming cost V 3 bases and J 1 base; bases outside gene matches: 16. Germline-derived CDR1 and CDR2 are GEAIGNYY and EKD. The CDR3 coding sequence is TGTGCCTGTGACGCAGCATACTGGGGGATACGGTCCCCATGCACCGATAAACTCATCTTT. Translation gives CACDAAYWGIRSPCTDKLIF.

This clone was seen many times. The protein held in TCRdb is that of a much larger clone and does not match this DNA's translation at residue 3, likely because of a read error; the protein shown is translated from the DNA. V usage is TRDV1 and J usage is TRDJ1; TRDD3 matches at 7 bases. TCRdb supplies no J gene; here it was assigned by aligning the nucleotide sequence to germline. Germline V gene lookup returns CDR1 TSWWSYY and CDR2 QGS. CDR3 length: 16 amino acids. The CDR3 region has the DNA TGTGCTCCTGGGGGCCGCTCCGCTTTCCACACCGATAAACTCATCTTT. Protein product: CAPGGRSAFHTDKLIF.

In this sample, this clone turned up a few times. TCRdb's protein for this DNA is that of a much larger clone and differs from the translation at residue 15, likely a read error; the protein shown is the DNA translation. The chain links TRDV1 to TRDJ1; TRDD3 matches 10 bases. Germline V CDR1 and CDR2: TSWWSYY, QGS. The CDR3 has 26 amino acids. With 2 bases clipped from V and 4 bases from J, the junction kept 37 bases outside the gene matches. Here the CDR3 reads CALGENVRSFPFTYHHWGIGFDKLIF. CDR3 bases: TGTGCTCTTGGGGAAAACGTTCGTTCCTTCCCCTTTACCTATCATCACTGGGGGATCGGTTTCGATAAACTCATCTTT.

This clone turned up a few times. The likely explanation is a read error, given a far larger clone one base away. This CDR3 is also generated by other DNA sequences in the sample. The chain links TRDV3 to TRDJ1; D possibly corresponds to TRDD3 (5 bases). In the absence of a J gene in TCRdb, the DNA was matched to germline to assign it here. Trimming cost V 3 bases and J 1 base, with 27 bases left between them. The length of the CDR3 is 18 residues. Germline values: CDR1 TVYSNPD, CDR2 GDNSRS (reference sequence). This chain's CDR3 is CALPRGGYKKSSTDKLIF. In nucleotides, the CDR3 is TGTGCCTTACCGCGAGGGGGGTACAAGAAGTCCTCCACCGATAAACTCATCTTT.

This clone was seen many times. A far larger clone is one nucleotide away, so this likely arose from a read error. Other DNA sequences in the same sample also yield this CDR3. CDR3 nucleotides: TGTGCTCTCTTTGAGCTTACCGGGGGTCTCATCTTT. This translates into CALFELTGGLIF. The rearrangement joins TRDV1 to TRDJ1; a weak D match, TRDD3 (5 bases). CDR3 length: 12 residues. V lost 9 bases and J 11 bases, leaving 19 bases between the germline ends. Germline loops: CDR1 TSWWSYY, CDR2 QGS.

About this clone itself: TCRdb records a much larger clone's protein for this DNA, with a difference at residue 12 that likely arises from a read error; the protein given is the translation of the DNA. The chain employs TRDV1 and TRDJ2; either TRDD2 or TRDD3 may fit D (7 bases each). The J gene, not given by TCRdb, was assigned here from a germline match of the nucleotide sequence. This CDR3 region has 21 residues. Trimming stripped 5 bases from V and 6 bases from J, with 34 bases between. Looked up from germline, CDR1 is TSWWSYY and CDR2 is QGS. This CDR3 is CALGFSYLQDLWDTRAAQLFF. CDR3 bases: TGTGCTCTTGGGTTTTCCTACCTGCAAGACCTGTGGGATACTCGGGCAGCACAACTCTTCTTT.

Concerning this clone itself: This probably arose from a read error, given a far larger clone one base away. Other DNA sequences in the sample encode the same CDR3. There is no J gene call, but TRDV1 is given as the V gene; the table assigns TRDD3, which was not confirmed against the DNA. Germline CDR1 is TSWWSYY and CDR2 is QGS. The CDR3 is 21 residues long. DNA for the CDR3: TGTGCTCTTGGGGAAATTAGGTCCTACCGATACTGGGGGATCCCTTACGATAAACTCATCTTC. Translating it yields CALGEIRSYRYWGIPYDKLIF.

This clone was detected only a few times. TCRdb's listed protein matches a much larger clone and diverges from this DNA's translation at residue 19, likely through a read error; the protein shown comes from the DNA. V gene assignment gives TRDV1, but the J gene was left uncalled; the DNA was not compared with TRDD3, the D call given in the table. The CDR3 is 21 amino acids. CDR1 and CDR2 (germline): TSWWSYY, QGS. CDR3 region: CALGERPYRIGVLAYTDKPIF. The CDR3 DNA is TGTGCTCTTGGGGAACGTCCCTACCGGATAGGCGTACTTGCGTACACCGATAAACCCATCTTT.

This clone was counted many times. The TCRdb record carries a much larger clone's protein, which differs from this DNA's translation at residue 5; a read error is the likely cause, and the protein listed here is the DNA translation. The chain joins TRDV2 to TRDJ1; TRDD3 matches at 8 bases. CDR1 and CDR2 (germline): GEAIGNYY, EKD. The CDR3 sequence is 23 residues long. Trimming removed 3 bases from V and 2 bases from J; junction bases left unmatched: 31. The CDR3 DNA reads TGTGCCTGTGACCCTGAGGGGGATAAAAGAGAGGTTTTGGGATCTAGTCGTACCGATAAACTCATCTTT. Encoded protein: CACDPEGDKREVLGSSRTDKLIF.

Note on this clone: Translating this DNA gives a protein that differs at residue 4 from the TCRdb one, which belongs to a much larger clone; a read error is likely, and the protein shown is this translation. The chain employs TRDV2 and TRDJ1; 8 bases map to TRDD3. The J gene, left out of TCRdb, was set here by checking the DNA against germline. Per the germline V gene, CDR1 is GEAIGNYY and CDR2 is EKD. The CDR3 consists of 17 residues. Trimming at V came to 5 bases and at J to 6 bases, leaving 19 bases not matched to a gene. CDR3 loop: CACGRLLYWGLNHKLIF. CDR3 DNA: TGTGCCTGTGGCAGGCTTCTTTACTGGGGGCTCAACCATAAACTCATCTTT.

This clone was seen ten or more times. TCRdb shows a much larger clone's protein in place of this DNA's translation, and the two differ at residue 6, likely through a read error; the protein shown is translated from the DNA. The chain couples TRDV1 to TRDJ1; D might be TRDD3 (6 bases). This CDR3 contains 16 residues. V was clipped by 6 bases and J by 2 bases, with 19 bases between them. Germline CDR1 TSWWSYY, CDR2 QGS. Written as DNA, the CDR3 is TGTGCTCTTGGACTAGCCGTCTACTGGGCTACCGATAAACTCATCTTT. Protein sequence: CALGLAVYWATDKLIF.